A selection of T cell receptor beta chains follows, all from one sample in a study of T cell changes during pregnancy in multiple sclerosis. Profiling relied on immunoSEQ multiplex PCR, and the TCRdb table lists in-frame clones only, not all of them. The sample lists around 130,000 clones, 85% to 95% seen once, with approximately 6.3% in the top ten. The material was peripheral blood, obtained before pregnancy. The receptor source for this set is a female donor with multiple sclerosis, enrolled in a pregnancy study. Both conserved end residues are part of each CDR3. Each record gives: CDR3 protein, CDR3 DNA, J gene, clone size, V gene, D gene. A D gene is named only where the DNA matches it firmly. For some rows the clone size is stated as once, few or many, or as a class when expanded; others skip it.

CDR3aa: CASSDRGGGDTQYF
CDR3nt: TGTGCCAGCAGTGATCGGGGCGGGGGGGATACGCAGTATTTT
j_gene: TRBJ2-3
abundance: .
v_gene: TRBV25-1
d_gene: TRBD2

CDR3aa: CSVASGAETQYF
CDR3nt: TGCAGCGTAGCCAGCGGGGCGGAGACCCAGTACTTC
j_gene: TRBJ2-5
abundance: .
v_gene: TRBV29-1
d_gene: TRBD2

CDR3aa: CASSYGTRGETQYF
CDR3nt: TGTGCCAGCAGTTACGGGACTAGAGGGGAGACCCAGTACTTC
j_gene: TRBJ2-5
abundance: .
v_gene: TRBV6-5
d_gene: TRBD2

CDR3aa: CASSLLSRGAGANVLTF
CDR3nt: TGTGCCAGCAGTTTACTTTCCAGGGGAGCCGGGGCCAACGTCCTGACTTTC
j_gene: TRBJ2-6
abundance: .
v_gene: TRBV28
d_gene: .

CDR3aa: CSFLGTTSGANVLTF
CDR3nt: TGCAGCTTTCTCGGGACTACCTCTGGGGCCAACGTCCTGACTTTC
j_gene: TRBJ2-6
abundance: .
v_gene: TRBV29-1
d_gene: TRBD2

CDR3aa: CASSPAGPVNQPQHF
CDR3nt: TGTGCCAGCAGCCCCGCAGGGCCTGTCAATCAGCCCCAGCATTTT
j_gene: TRBJ1-5
abundance: .
v_gene: TRBV7-6
d_gene: .

CDR3aa: CASSMDRRGEAFF
CDR3nt: TGTGCCAGCAGTATGGACCGCCGGGGAGAAGCTTTCTTT
j_gene: TRBJ1-1
abundance: .
v_gene: TRBV5-8
d_gene: .

CDR3aa: CATSRDITNEKLFF
CDR3nt: TGTGCCACCAGCAGAGATATAACTAATGAAAAACTGTTTTTT
j_gene: TRBJ1-4
abundance: .
v_gene: TRBV15
d_gene: .

CDR3aa: CAISVTGGTDTQYF
CDR3nt: TGTGCCATCAGTGTCACAGGGGGCACAGATACGCAGTATTTT
j_gene: TRBJ2-3
abundance: .
v_gene: TRBV10-3
d_gene: TRBD1

CDR3aa: CASSYSLSGVGYTF
CDR3nt: TGTGCCAGCAGTTACTCGCTCTCAGGGGTCGGCTACACCTTC
j_gene: TRBJ1-2
abundance: .
v_gene: TRBV6-6
d_gene: .

CDR3aa: CASSPKVGTDTQYF
CDR3nt: TGTGCCAGCTCACCAAAAGTAGGCACAGATACGCAGTATTTT
j_gene: TRBJ2-3
abundance: .
v_gene: TRBV18
d_gene: .

CDR3aa: CASSPNVGPYGYTF
CDR3nt: TGTGCCAGCAGCCCTAACGTTGGTCCCTATGGCTACACCTTC
j_gene: TRBJ1-2
abundance: .
v_gene: TRBV11-2
d_gene: .

CDR3aa: CASSEAGIEETQYF
CDR3nt: TGTGCCAGCAGTGAAGCCGGGATCGAGGAGACCCAGTACTTC
j_gene: TRBJ2-5
abundance: .
v_gene: TRBV2
d_gene: .

CDR3aa: CSVVRGQGHGYTF
CDR3nt: TGCAGCGTTGTGAGGGGACAGGGTCATGGCTACACCTTC
j_gene: TRBJ1-2
abundance: .
v_gene: TRBV29-1
d_gene: TRBD1

CDR3aa: CASSSAQGALSTEAFF
CDR3nt: TGTGCCAGCAGCTCCGCACAGGGAGCCCTTAGCACTGAAGCTTTCTTT
j_gene: TRBJ1-1
abundance: once
v_gene: TRBV7-8
d_gene: .

CDR3aa: CASRGQGGHYGYTF
CDR3nt: TGTGCCAGCAGAGGACAGGGAGGACACTATGGCTACACCTTC
j_gene: TRBJ1-2
abundance: .
v_gene: TRBV6-5
d_gene: TRBD1

CDR3aa: CASSGTGLQVQYF
CDR3nt: TGTGCCAGCAGCGGCACGGGACTGCAGGTGCAGTATTTT
j_gene: TRBJ2-3
abundance: .
v_gene: TRBV5-1
d_gene: .

CDR3aa: CASSSGFNTGELFF
CDR3nt: TGTGCCAGCAGCTCGGGATTCAACACCGGGGAGCTGTTTTTT
j_gene: TRBJ2-2
abundance: .
v_gene: TRBV5-4
d_gene: .

CDR3aa: CASSQPNSGNTIYF
CDR3nt: TGCGCCAGCAGCCAACCAAACTCTGGAAACACCATATATTTT
j_gene: TRBJ1-3
abundance: .
v_gene: TRBV4-1
d_gene: .

CDR3aa: CASSLDSQTGGYGYTF
CDR3nt: TGTGCCAGCAGCTTAGATTCCCAGACAGGGGGGTATGGCTACACCTTC
j_gene: TRBJ1-2
abundance: .
v_gene: TRBV7-9
d_gene: TRBD1

CDR3aa: CASSLARFEGANEQYF
CDR3nt: TGTGCCAGCAGCTTGGCCCGTTTCGAGGGGGCAAACGAGCAGTACTTC
j_gene: TRBJ2-7
abundance: .
v_gene: TRBV5-4
d_gene: TRBD1

CDR3aa: CAWSVIGVSYNEQFF
CDR3nt: TGTGCCTGGAGTGTAATCGGGGTAAGCTACAATGAGCAGTTCTTC
j_gene: TRBJ2-1
abundance: .
v_gene: TRBV30
d_gene: .

CDR3aa: CASRFTDTQYF
CDR3nt: TGCGCCAGCCGTTTCACAGATACGCAGTATTTT
j_gene: TRBJ2-3
abundance: .
v_gene: TRBV10-2
d_gene: .

CDR3aa: CASSKCSEDIQYF
CDR3nt: TGTGCCAGCAGCAAATGCTCTGAGGACATTCAGTACTTC
j_gene: TRBJ2-4
abundance: .
v_gene: TRBV21-1
d_gene: .

CDR3aa: CASSLSAGIFHGYTF
CDR3nt: TGTGCCAGCAGCTTATCCGCCGGGATTTTTCATGGCTACACCTTC
j_gene: TRBJ1-2
abundance: .
v_gene: TRBV7-9
d_gene: .

CDR3aa: CATSIGTSGTSYNEQFF
CDR3nt: TGTGCCACCAGCATAGGGACTAGCGGGACCTCCTACAATGAGCAGTTCTTC
j_gene: TRBJ2-1
abundance: .
v_gene: TRBV15
d_gene: TRBD2

CDR3aa: CASSISSGEQFF
CDR3nt: TGTGCCAGTAGTATATCCTCGGGGGAGCAGTTCTTC
j_gene: TRBJ2-1
abundance: .
v_gene: TRBV19
d_gene: .

CDR3aa: CAIQGTRLFSSGNTIYF
CDR3nt: TGTGCCATCCAGGGTACGAGGTTGTTTAGCTCTGGAAACACCATATATTTT
j_gene: TRBJ1-3
abundance: .
v_gene: TRBV28
d_gene: .

CDR3aa: CASSRRDSLKGSGELFF
CDR3nt: TGTGCCAGCAGCCGCCGGGACAGTCTAAAAGGGAGCGGGGAGCTGTTTTTT
j_gene: TRBJ2-2
abundance: .
v_gene: TRBV5-8
d_gene: TRBD1

CDR3aa: CASSPHGGNQPQHF
CDR3nt: TGTGCCAGCAGTCCGCATGGAGGCAATCAGCCCCAGCATTTT
j_gene: TRBJ1-5
abundance: .
v_gene: TRBV2
d_gene: .

CDR3aa: CASSVGLADYGYTF
CDR3nt: TGTGCCAGCAGCGTGGGGCTCGCGGACTATGGCTACACCTTC
j_gene: TRBJ1-2
abundance: .
v_gene: TRBV9
d_gene: .

CDR3aa: CASSSAGGPNTEAFF
CDR3nt: TGTGCCAGCAGCTCGGCAGGGGGTCCGAACACTGAAGCTTTCTTT
j_gene: TRBJ1-1
abundance: .
v_gene: TRBV5-4
d_gene: TRBD1

CDR3aa: CASTRDRAYEQYF
CDR3nt: TGTGCCAGCACTAGGGACAGGGCTTACGAGCAGTACTTC
j_gene: TRBJ2-7
abundance: .
v_gene: TRBV6-5
d_gene: TRBD1

CDR3aa: CASSPPISYEQYF
CDR3nt: TGTGCCAGCTCACCACCTATTAGCTACGAGCAGTACTTC
j_gene: TRBJ2-7
abundance: .
v_gene: TRBV18
d_gene: .

CDR3aa: CASSPLAGGEQYF
CDR3nt: TGTGCCAGCAGTCCCCTAGCGGGAGGCGAGCAGTACTTC
j_gene: TRBJ2-7
abundance: .
v_gene: TRBV27
d_gene: TRBD2

CDR3aa: CASSLGAGDEQYF
CDR3nt: TGCGCCAGCAGCTTGGGGGCAGGGGACGAGCAGTACTTC
j_gene: TRBJ2-7
abundance: .
v_gene: TRBV5-1
d_gene: .

CDR3aa: CSTEGGAGTDTQYF
CDR3nt: TGCAGCACCGAGGGGGGGGCCGGCACAGATACGCAGTATTTT
j_gene: TRBJ2-3
abundance: .
v_gene: TRBV29-1
d_gene: .

CDR3aa: CASELLVEEQFF
CDR3nt: TGTGCCTCCGAACTGTTAGTGGAGGAGCAGTTCTTC
j_gene: TRBJ2-1
abundance: .
v_gene: TRBV7-9
d_gene: .

CDR3aa: CASSLTTGSYEQYF
CDR3nt: TGCGCCAGCAGCTTGACGACAGGGTCCTACGAGCAGTACTTC
j_gene: TRBJ2-7
abundance: .
v_gene: TRBV5-1
d_gene: TRBD1

CDR3aa: CASSLRRSYRSYNEQFF
CDR3nt: TGTGCCAGTAGTCTCCGACGGAGCTACCGCTCCTACAATGAGCAGTTCTTC
j_gene: TRBJ2-1
abundance: .
v_gene: TRBV19
d_gene: .

CDR3aa: CASSPLGRDQPQHF
CDR3nt: TGTGCCAGCTCACCCCTCGGCAGGGATCAGCCCCAGCATTTT
j_gene: TRBJ1-5
abundance: .
v_gene: TRBV18
d_gene: .